These 24 T cell receptor beta chains were sequenced from one sample in a study of beta chain features in type 1 diabetes. The authors reverse transcribed all of the isolated RNA, so sequencing captured expressed TCRB transcripts. Libraries were prepared by immunoSEQ multiplex PCR; TCRdb keeps only in-frame clonotypes and omits some of them. The table records under 800,000 clones, roughly 16% of them present only once. The specimen sequenced was naive CD4+ T cells from blood. These receptors were collected from a young man in good health.

This clone was observed a handful of times. The V and J genes are TRBV5-1 and TRBJ2-5, with 7 bases identical to TRBD2. Germline CDR1 is SGHRS and CDR2 is YFSETQ. With 0 bases clipped from V and 4 bases from J, the junction kept 12 bases outside the gene matches. The CDR3 extends over 17 amino acids. The DNA of the CDR3 is TGCGCCAGCAGCTTGGGGGCAACTAGCGATGTTTTAGAGACCCAGTACTTC. This gives the protein CASSLGATSDVLETQYF.

This clone was recorded a few times. This rearrangement joins TRBV7-2 to TRBJ2-1, with 7 bases aligning to TRBD2. CDR3 size: 16 residues. Germline loops: CDR1 SGHTA, CDR2 FQGNSA. J lost 7 bases, V lost 2 bases, and 11 bases had no gene match. The CDR3 DNA reads as TGTGCCAGCAGCTTAATATTGGGGGAGGGCCCGAATGAGCAGTTCTTC. It encodes CASSLILGEGPNEQFF.

In its sample, this clone was seen a few times. The rearrangement links TRBV14 to TRBJ2-2, with 10 nucleotides matching TRBD1. There are 16 residues in the CDR3. V dropped 4 bases and J dropped 5; count of bases not matched to a gene: 7. Germline-derived CDR1 and CDR2 are SGHDN and FVKESK. CDR3: CASSLDRGRTTGELFF. The CDR3 DNA sequence: TGTGCCAGCAGCCTAGACAGGGGGCGTACAACCGGGGAGCTGTTTTTT.

The rearrangement joins TRBV18 to TRBJ2-2, with D possibly TRBD1 on 6 matching bases. This CDR3 is built from 17 residues. Between the trimmed V and J ends, which lost 2 bases and 2 bases, there was a span of 15 bases. Germline values: CDR1 KGHSH, CDR2 LQKENI. The CDR3: CASSPNAWTANTGELFF. The DNA of the CDR3 is TGTGCCAGCTCACCAAATGCTTGGACAGCAAACACCGGGGAGCTGTTTTTT.

The V call is TRBV30, the J call TRBJ1-1; 8 nucleotides agree with TRBD1. CDR3 length: 16 amino acids. Germline V lookup: CDR1 GTSNPN, CDR2 SVGIG (reference sequence). Trimming took 1 base from V and 1 from J; bases not matched to a gene: 8. The CDR3 spells CAWSGQGATTNTEAFF. Here the CDR3 DNA reads TGTGCCTGGAGTGGGCAGGGGGCGACAACGAACACTGAAGCTTTCTTT.

This clone showed up just a few times. DNA for the CDR3: TGTGCCTGGAACAAACTAGCGGGGGACTACGAGCAGTACTTC. Its protein is CAWNKLAGDYEQYF. V is TRBV30 and J is TRBJ2-7; 11 bases are a match to TRBD2. Germline V gene sequence: CDR1 GTSNPN, CDR2 SVGIG (reference sequence). The length of the CDR3 is 14 residues. V trimming: 4 bases; J trimming: 3 bases; junction bases outside the gene matches: 5.

This chain links TRBV5-6 with TRBJ2-7, with D perhaps assigned TRBD1 or TRBD2 (6 bases each). Germline values: CDR1 SGHDT, CDR2 YYEEEE. V was shortened by 7 bases and J by 0 bases, with 14 bases between the two germline ends. The CDR3 sequence is 14 residues long. This CDR3 reads CASGGTLSSYEQYF. Here the CDR3 DNA reads TGTGCCAGCGGCGGGACATTAAGCTCCTACGAGCAGTACTTC.

This chain links TRBV7-3 with TRBJ2-3, with a tentative D call TRBD1 (5 bases). V lost 0 bases and J 2 bases, leaving 9 bases between the germline ends. Germline V gives CDR1 SGHTA, CDR2 FQGTGA. The CDR3 extends over 15 amino acids. The CDR3 sequence is CASSLTSGATDTQYF. The CDR3 DNA follows: TGTGCCAGCAGCTTAACTTCTGGGGCCACAGATACGCAGTATTTT.

This rearrangement joins TRBV10-3 to TRBJ2-3; TRBD2 agrees at 10 bases. The V gene end was trimmed by 4 bases and the J gene end by 1 base; junction bases not matched to a gene: 5. The germline CDR1 and CDR2 sequences are ENHRY and SYGVKD. This CDR3 is 16 amino acids long. In DNA, the CDR3 is TGTGCCATCAGTGGTCGGCTAGCGGGGGGCACAGATACGCAGTATTTT. Its translation is CAISGRLAGGTDTQYF.

This clone has a handful of counts. The chain couples TRBV6-5 to TRBJ2-5, with unresolved D. Germline V gene lookup returns CDR1 MNHEY and CDR2 SVGAGI. Trimming removed 4 bases from V and 3 bases from J, with 6 bases in between. The CDR3 totals 12 residues. The CDR3 loop is CASSLVEETQYF. The DNA for the CDR3 is TGTGCCAGCAGTTTAGTTGAAGAGACCCAGTACTTC.

The gene calls are TRBV28 and TRBJ2-5; 7 bases line up with TRBD2. Germline loops: CDR1 MDHEN, CDR2 SYDVKM. The CDR3 has 15 amino acids. J was trimmed by 5 bases and V by 2 bases; bases with no gene match: 8. The CDR3 bases are TGTGCCAGCAGTTTACTGCCAGCGGGAATGGAGACCCAGTACTTC. Translation gives CASSLLPAGMETQYF. The whole variable domain, remainder taken from reference TRBV28 and TRBJ2-5, is DVKVTQSSRYLVKRTGEKVFLECVQDMDHENMFWYRQDPGLGLRLIYFSYDVKMKEKGDIPEGYSVSREKKERFSLILESASTNQTSMYLCASSLLPAGMETQYFGPGTRLLVL.

The chain combines TRBV9 with TRBJ2-3, with D tentatively TRBD2 (6 bases). Deletions cut 4 bases from V and 4 bases from J, with 16 bases between. CDR1 is SGDLS and CDR2 is YYNGEE in the germline V gene. The CDR3 contains 15 residues. The DNA of the CDR3 is TGTGCCAGCAGCCTAGGCGGGAAAACCCCAGATACGCAGTATTTT. Protein sequence: CASSLGGKTPDTQYF.

The table lists this clone with a few counts. The V call is TRBV7-2, the J call TRBJ1-1; weak D call: TRBD1 (5 bases). The CDR3 consists of 14 residues. Germline CDR1 is SGHTA and CDR2 is FQGNSA. V was cut by 0 bases and J by 1 base, with 6 bases left in between. The CDR3 DNA is TGTGCCAGCAGCTTAGCGGGGCCGAACACTGAAGCTTTCTTT. Encoded protein: CASSLAGPNTEAFF.

A few counts support this clone. The rearrangement uses TRBV7-2 and TRBJ2-1; D remains ambiguous. V gave up 5 bases and J gave up 10 bases, with 12 bases separating them. Germline assignment: CDR1 SGHTA and CDR2 FQGNSA. The CDR3 consists of 12 residues. The CDR3 DNA reads as TGTGCCAGCAGCCGCGACTGGTTAGAGCAGTTCTTC. Encoded protein: CASSRDWLEQFF.

This clone has a single count. V and J are TRBV28 and TRBJ1-2; D is undetermined. Germline V gene sequence: CDR1 MDHEN, CDR2 SYDVKM. V was pared by 7 bases and J by 0 bases, with 9 bases between. The CDR3 runs to 13 residues. The CDR3, as DNA: TGTGCCAGCAAGACGAGAGCTAACTATGGCTACACCTTC. Protein sequence: CASKTRANYGYTF.

This clone was observed a handful of times. The chain carries TRBV7-9 and TRBJ2-6; 7 nucleotides agree with TRBD1. CDR1 and CDR2 from the germline V gene are SEHNR and FQNEAQ (reference sequence). V shed 1 base, J shed 0 bases, and the junction held 9 bases outside the gene matches. The CDR3 runs 19 residues. CDR3 bases: TGTGCCAGCAGCTTAGGACAGGGAGCGCTAAGCTCTGGGGCCAACGTCCTGACTTTC. Encoded protein: CASSLGQGALSSGANVLTF. The complete variable domain, with remaining parts taken from reference TRBV7-9 and TRBJ2-6, reads DTGVSQNPRHKITKRGQNVTFRCDPISEHNRLYWYRQTLGQGPEFLTYFQNEAQLEKSRLLSDRFSAERPKGSFSTLEIQRTEQGDSAMYLCASSLGQGALSSGANVLTFGAGSRLTVL.

This clone has more than one count but fewer than ten. The chain has TRBV15 and TRBJ2-5; 8 positions agree with TRBD2. Losses at the gene ends were 1 base for V and 1 base for J; bases not matched to a gene: 5. The germline gives CDR1 LNHNV, CDR2 YYDKDF (reference sequence). This CDR3 has 16 residues. The CDR3 DNA follows: TGTGCCACCAGCAGAGTCAGCGGGGGTATCCAAGAGACCCAGTACTTC. This codes for CATSRVSGGIQETQYF.

Only a few counts were recorded for this clone. V usage is TRBV9 and J usage is TRBJ2-5; 8 positions match TRBD1. The CDR3 has 15 residues. Germline CDR1 and CDR2: SGDLS and YYNGEE. V lost 6 bases to trimming and J lost 6 bases; unmatched junction nucleotides: 13. DNA for the CDR3: TGTGCCAGCACCCCCGATCCAGGACAGGGCCAGACCCAGTACTTC. Amino acids: CASTPDPGQGQTQYF.

This clone was counted only a few times. The chain carries TRBV30 and TRBJ1-3; D call uncertain. The CDR3 loop spans 14 amino acids. With 0 bases removed from V and 2 bases from J, the gap between germline ends came to 8 bases. Germline assignment: CDR1 GTSNPN and CDR2 SVGIG (reference sequence). Written as DNA, the CDR3 is TGTGCCTGGAGTGTTTCGGCCCCTGGAAACACCATATATTTT. Its protein is CAWSVSAPGNTIYF.

This rearrangement joins TRBV29-1 to TRBJ2-1, with D possibly being TRBD1 or TRBD2 (7 bases each). Trimming took off 7 bases at V and 5 bases at J, with 24 bases between the two ends. The CDR3 has 16 residues. The germline gives CDR1 SQVTM, CDR2 ANQGSEA. In DNA form, the CDR3 reads TGCAGCGGACGTGGGTACAGGGGAGGGAGACACAATGAGCAGTTCTTC. Translation gives CSGRGYRGGRHNEQFF.

The genes are TRBV5-5 and TRBJ2-3, with 7 bases aligning to TRBD2. This CDR3 region has 16 residues. Germline CDR1 reads SGHKS; CDR2 reads YYEKEE (reference sequence). V dropped 0 bases and J dropped 1; count of bases not matched to a gene: 5. Here the CDR3 DNA reads TGTGCCAGCAGCTTGGGCGGGAGATCGGGCACAGATACGCAGTATTTT. This translates into CASSLGGRSGTDTQYF.

This clone was counted between two and nine times. V is TRBV14 and J is TRBJ1-4; no clear D gene. V shed 4 bases and J shed 8 bases, with 11 bases lying between them. Germline CDR1 is SGHDN and CDR2 is FVKESK. The length of the CDR3 is 13 residues. CDR3 sequence (DNA): TGTGCCAGCAGCCGGACGTTACAAGAAAAACTGTTTTTT. The encoded protein is CASSRTLQEKLFF.

J is TRBJ2-7 and V is TRBV5-1; TRBD1 aligns across 8 bases. The CDR3 spans 14 residues. J was trimmed by 5 bases and V by 3 bases; bases with no gene match: 7. The germline CDR1 and CDR2 sequences are SGHRS and YFSETQ. CDR3 in DNA: TGCGCCAGCAGCTACGGACAGGGAGTCCACGAGCAGTACTTC. Protein: CASSYGQGVHEQYF.

This rearrangement joins TRBV27 to TRBJ1-1, with TRBD1 identical over 7 bases. The CDR3 contains 14 residues. Germline V gene lookup returns CDR1 MNHEY and CDR2 SMNVEV (reference sequence). V trimming: 6 bases; J trimming: 1 base; junction bases outside the gene matches: 5. The CDR3 bases are TGTGCCAGCAGGCTTACAGGGGCGAACACTGAAGCTTTCTTT. Its translation: CASRLTGANTEAFF.